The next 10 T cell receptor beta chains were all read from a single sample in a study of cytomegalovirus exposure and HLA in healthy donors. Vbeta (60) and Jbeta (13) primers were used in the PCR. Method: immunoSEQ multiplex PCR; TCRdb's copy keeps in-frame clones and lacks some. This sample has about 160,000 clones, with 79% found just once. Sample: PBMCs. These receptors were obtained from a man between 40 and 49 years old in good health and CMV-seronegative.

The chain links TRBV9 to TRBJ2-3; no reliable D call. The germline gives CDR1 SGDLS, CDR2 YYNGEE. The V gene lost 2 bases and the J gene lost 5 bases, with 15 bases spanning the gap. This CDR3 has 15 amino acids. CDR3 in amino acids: CASSVWQSYRDTQYF. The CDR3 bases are TGTGCCAGCAGCGTTTGGCAATCATACAGAGATACGCAGTATTTT.

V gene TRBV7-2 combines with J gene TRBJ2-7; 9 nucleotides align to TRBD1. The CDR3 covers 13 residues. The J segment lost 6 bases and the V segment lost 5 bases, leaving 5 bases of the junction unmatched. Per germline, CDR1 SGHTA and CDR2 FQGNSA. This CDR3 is CASSPRQGGEQYF. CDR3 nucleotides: TGTGCCAGCAGCCCACGACAGGGGGGCGAGCAGTACTTC.

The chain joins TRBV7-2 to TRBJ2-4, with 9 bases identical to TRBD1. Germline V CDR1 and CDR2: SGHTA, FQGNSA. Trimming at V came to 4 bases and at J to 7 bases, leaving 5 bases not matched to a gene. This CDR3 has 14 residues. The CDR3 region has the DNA TGTGCCAGCAGCTCGACAGGGGGTTGGAACATTCAGTACTTC. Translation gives CASSSTGGWNIQYF.

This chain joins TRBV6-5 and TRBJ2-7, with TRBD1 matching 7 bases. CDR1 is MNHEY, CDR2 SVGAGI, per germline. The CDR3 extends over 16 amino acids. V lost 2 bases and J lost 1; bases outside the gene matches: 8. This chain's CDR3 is CASSYATRTGSYEQYF. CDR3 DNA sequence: TGTGCCAGCAGTTACGCAACCCGGACAGGATCCTACGAGCAGTACTTC.

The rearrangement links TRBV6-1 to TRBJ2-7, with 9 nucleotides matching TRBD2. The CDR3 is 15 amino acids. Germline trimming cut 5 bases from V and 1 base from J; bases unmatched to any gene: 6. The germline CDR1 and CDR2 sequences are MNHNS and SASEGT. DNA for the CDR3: TGTGCCAGCAGTCCCCGCAGCGGGGGGTCCTACGAGCAGTACTTC. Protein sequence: CASSPRSGGSYEQYF.

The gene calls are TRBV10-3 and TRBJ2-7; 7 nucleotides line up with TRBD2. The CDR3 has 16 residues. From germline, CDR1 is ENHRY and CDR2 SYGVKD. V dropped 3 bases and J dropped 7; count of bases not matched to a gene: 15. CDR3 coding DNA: TGTGCCATCAGTGAAAATCCTAGCGGATCTATGGGTGAGCAGTACTTC. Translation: CAISENPSGSMGEQYF.

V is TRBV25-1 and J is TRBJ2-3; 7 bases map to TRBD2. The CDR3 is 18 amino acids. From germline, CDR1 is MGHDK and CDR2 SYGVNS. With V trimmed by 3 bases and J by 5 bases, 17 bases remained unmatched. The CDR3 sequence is CASSEDPLGEGGGDTQYF. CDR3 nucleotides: TGTGCCAGCAGTGAGGACCCGTTAGGAGAGGGCGGGGGAGATACGCAGTATTTT.

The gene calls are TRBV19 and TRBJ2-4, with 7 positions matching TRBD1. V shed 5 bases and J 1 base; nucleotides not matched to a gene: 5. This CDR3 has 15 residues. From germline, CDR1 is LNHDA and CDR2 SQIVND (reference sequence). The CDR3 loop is CASSVTGVAKNIQYF. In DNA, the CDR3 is TGTGCCAGTAGTGTCACAGGGGTGGCCAAAAACATTCAGTACTTC.

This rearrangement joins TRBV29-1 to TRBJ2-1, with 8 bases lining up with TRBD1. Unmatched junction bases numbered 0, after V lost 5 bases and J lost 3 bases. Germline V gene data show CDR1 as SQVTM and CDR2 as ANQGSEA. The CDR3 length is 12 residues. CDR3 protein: CSVTGGYNEQFF. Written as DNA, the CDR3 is TGCAGCGTTACAGGGGGCTACAATGAGCAGTTCTTC.

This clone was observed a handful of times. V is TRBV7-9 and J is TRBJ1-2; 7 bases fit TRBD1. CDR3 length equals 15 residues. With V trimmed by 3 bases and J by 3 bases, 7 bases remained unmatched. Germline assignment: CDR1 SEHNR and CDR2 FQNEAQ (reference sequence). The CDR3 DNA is TGTGCCAGCAGCTTTACAGGGGTAGGCGACTATGGCTACACCTTC. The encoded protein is CASSFTGVGDYGYTF.